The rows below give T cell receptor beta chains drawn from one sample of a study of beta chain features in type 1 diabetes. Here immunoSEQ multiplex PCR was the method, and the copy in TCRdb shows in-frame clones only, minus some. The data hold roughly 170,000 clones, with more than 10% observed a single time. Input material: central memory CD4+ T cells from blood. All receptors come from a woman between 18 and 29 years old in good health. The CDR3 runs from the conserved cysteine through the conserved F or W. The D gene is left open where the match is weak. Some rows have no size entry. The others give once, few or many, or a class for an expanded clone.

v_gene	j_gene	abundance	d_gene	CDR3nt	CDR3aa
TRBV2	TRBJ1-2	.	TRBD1	TGTGCCAGCAAGCTACAGGGGGGCTATGGCTACACCTTC	CASKLQGGYGYTF
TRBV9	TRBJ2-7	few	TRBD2	TGTGCCAGCAGCGTAGGGGGAGGGCAGTCCTACGAGCAGTACTTC	CASSVGGGQSYEQYF
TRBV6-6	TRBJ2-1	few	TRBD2	TGTGCCAGCAGTAGACTAGCCGGGGAGCAGTTCTTC	CASSRLAGEQFF
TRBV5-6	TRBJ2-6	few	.	TGTGCCAGCACCCTCGGTTTATCTAGGTCTGGGGCCAACGTCCTGACTTTC	CASTLGLSRSGANVLTF
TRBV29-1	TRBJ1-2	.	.	TGCAGCGTGGTTGGGGGGGCAGGCTATGGCTACACCTTC	CSVVGGAGYGYTF
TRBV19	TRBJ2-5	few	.	TGTGCCAGTAGTAGACGAAAACAGGGTGTCGGCCCGTACGAGACCCAGTACTTC	CASSRRKQGVGPYETQYF
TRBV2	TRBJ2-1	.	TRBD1	TGTGCCAGCAGCAGGACTCCCGGGACAGGGCGCTCCTACAATGAGCAGTTCTTC	CASSRTPGTGRSYNEQFF
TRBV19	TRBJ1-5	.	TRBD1	TGTGCCAGTAGAAGGGACAGGGGTCCCCAGCATTTT	CASRRDRGPQHF
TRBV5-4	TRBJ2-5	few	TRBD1	TGTGCCAGCAGCTTGCTGCAGGGGGCGGAATGGGAGACCCAGTACTTC	CASSLLQGAEWETQYF
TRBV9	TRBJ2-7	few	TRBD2	TGTGCCAGCAGCGTGACTAGCGGGATTGGGGAGCAGTACTTC	CASSVTSGIGEQYF
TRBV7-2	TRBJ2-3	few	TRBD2	TGTGCCAGCAGAATAGCGGGAGGAGGGGATACGCAGTATTTT	CASRIAGGGDTQYF
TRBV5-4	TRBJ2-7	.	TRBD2	TGTGCCAGCAGCACTAGCGGGAGGGCCTACGAGCAGTACTTC	CASSTSGRAYEQYF
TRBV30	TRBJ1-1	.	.	TGTGCCTGGAGGACAGGCTTTAGGTTTACTGAAGCTTTCTTT	CAWRTGFRFTEAFF
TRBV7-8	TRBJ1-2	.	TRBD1	TGTGCCAGCAGCTTATACGACAGGGTGAACTATGGCTACACCTTC	CASSLYDRVNYGYTF
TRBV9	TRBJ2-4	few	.	TGTGCCAGCAGCAAGGAAGGGGTTCAGTACTTC	CASSKEGVQYF
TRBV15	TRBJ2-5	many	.	TGTGCCACCAGCAGAACCGACAGTGCAGGGAGGTCCCAGTACTTC	CATSRTDSAGRSQYF
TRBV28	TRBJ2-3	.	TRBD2	TGTGCCAGCAGCCCCGGGGGGGCAGGGACAGATACGCAGTATTTT	CASSPGGAGTDTQYF
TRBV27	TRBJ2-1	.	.	TGTGCCAGCAGTTCAGACAGGTTTCGGGGGAGGGGATACAATGAGCAGTTCTTC	CASSSDRFRGRGYNEQFF
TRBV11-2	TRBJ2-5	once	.	TGTGCCAGCAGCTTAGCCCTAGGATTCGCCCAAGAGACCCAGTACTTC	CASSLALGFAQETQYF
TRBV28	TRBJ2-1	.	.	TGTGCCAGCAGTTTAGCGGCACTATACAATGAGCAGTTCTTC	CASSLAALYNEQFF
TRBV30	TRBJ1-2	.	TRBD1	TGTGCCTGGAGTGGACGAGGGGACAGTCGGCGTCAAGGCTACACCTTC	CAWSGRGDSRRQGYTF
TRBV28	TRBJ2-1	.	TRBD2	TGTGCCAGCAGTACAGCGGGACTAGCGGGACATGAGCAGTTCTTC	CASSTAGLAGHEQFF
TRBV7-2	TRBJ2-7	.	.	TGTGCCAGCAGCTTCAAGTTCGGGGTAGCCTACGAGCAGTACTTC	CASSFKFGVAYEQYF
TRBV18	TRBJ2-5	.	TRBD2	TGTGCCAGCTCACCACCGTCTCCCGGACTAGCGGGAAGCGGGACCCAGTACTTC	CASSPPSPGLAGSGTQYF
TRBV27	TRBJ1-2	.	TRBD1	TGTGCCAGCAGTCGACAGACAGGGGGTGGCTACACCTTC	CASSRQTGGGYTF
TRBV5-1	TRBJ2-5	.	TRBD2	TGCGCCAGCAGCTTGGCGGCGACTAGCGGCCCCAGGGCCCAGTACTTC	CASSLAATSGPRAQYF
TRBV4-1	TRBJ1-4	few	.	TGCGCCAGCAGCCAAGAAGGTTGGGGGGTGAAAAAACTGTTTTTT	CASSQEGWGVKKLFF
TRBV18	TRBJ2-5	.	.	TGTGCCAGCTCACCCCAACAAGAGACCCAGTACTTC	CASSPQQETQYF
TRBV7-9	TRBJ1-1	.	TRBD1	TGTGCCAGCAGCTTCCAGGGGGGTTATAACACTGAAGCTTTCTTT	CASSFQGGYNTEAFF
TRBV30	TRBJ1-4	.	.	TGTGCCTCATGGAGAGTTGCAACTAATGAAAAACTGTTTTTT	CASWRVATNEKLFF
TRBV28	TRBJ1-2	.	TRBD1	TGTGCCAGCCCCGCCTCGACAGGGCTATATGGCTACACCTTC	CASPASTGLYGYTF
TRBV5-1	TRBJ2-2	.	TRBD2	TGCGCCAGCAGCCGGGGACTAGCGGGAGACACCGGGGAGCTGTTTTTT	CASSRGLAGDTGELFF
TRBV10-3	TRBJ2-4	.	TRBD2	TGTGCCATCAGTGCTAGTACGGGAGGGCCCGCCAAAAACATTCAGTACTTC	CAISASTGGPAKNIQYF
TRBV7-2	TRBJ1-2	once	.	TGTGCCAGCAGCCTTCGAGGCGGCTACACCTTC	CASSLRGGYTF
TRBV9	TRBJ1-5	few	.	TGTGCCAGCAGCGTAGCCCCGGGTGTAAGTCAGCCCCAGCATTTT	CASSVAPGVSQPQHF
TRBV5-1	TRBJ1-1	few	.	TGCGCCAGCAGCTCACACAGGGAGGGGACTGAAGCTTTCTTT	CASSSHREGTEAFF
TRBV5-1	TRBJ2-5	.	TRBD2	TGCGCCAGCAGCTCCCTTAATTTCGGACTAGCGGGAGGGCCCAGAGAGGAGACCCAGTACTTC	CASSSLNFGLAGGPREETQYF
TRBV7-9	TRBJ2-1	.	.	TGTGCCAGCAGCCCGGTGGGGGGTGCCTACAATGAGCAGTTCTTC	CASSPVGGAYNEQFF
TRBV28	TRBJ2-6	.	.	TGTGCCAGCCACCAGGAGAGGGCTGGGGCCAACGTCCTGACTTTC	CASHQERAGANVLTF
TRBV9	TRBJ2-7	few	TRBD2	TGTGCCAGCAGCGTAGCTTGGGCTAGCGGGCACTACGAGCAGTACTTC	CASSVAWASGHYEQYF
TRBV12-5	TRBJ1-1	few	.	TGTGCTAGTGGTCCTGGGGGGGCGGACACTGAAGCTTTCTTT	CASGPGGADTEAFF
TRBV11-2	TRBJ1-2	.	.	TGTGCCAGCAGCTTCATACCGGGGGACTATGGCTACACCTTC	CASSFIPGDYGYTF
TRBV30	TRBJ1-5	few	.	TGTGCCTGGAGTGGGAGGGGCGGGCAGCCCCAGCATTTT	CAWSGRGGQPQHF
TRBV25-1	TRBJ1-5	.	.	TGTGCCAGCAGTGAATCTACGGACAAGAGCAATCAGCCCCAGCATTTT	CASSESTDKSNQPQHF
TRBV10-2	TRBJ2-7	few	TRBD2	TGCGCCAGCAGGACTAGCGGGGCCTACGAGCAGTACTTC	CASRTSGAYEQYF
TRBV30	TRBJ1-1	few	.	TGTGCCTCTAACCTGGACTGGCCGAACACTGAAGCTTTCTTT	CASNLDWPNTEAFF
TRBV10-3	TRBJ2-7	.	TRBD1	TGTGCCATCAGTGGGACCGGGACAGGGACCTACGAGCAGTACTTC	CAISGTGTGTYEQYF
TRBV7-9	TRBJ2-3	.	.	TGTGCCAGCAGCTTACCCGGGGAGGGGGGCGCAAATACGCAGTATTTT	CASSLPGEGGANTQYF
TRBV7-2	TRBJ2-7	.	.	TGTGCCAGCAGCCCGTACTACGAGCAGTACTTC	CASSPYYEQYF
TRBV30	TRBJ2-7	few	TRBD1	TGTGCACGCACGGCGCACAGGGGGGCGGACGAGCAGTACTTC	CARTAHRGADEQYF
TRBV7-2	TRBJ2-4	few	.	TGTGCCAGTCAAATCTACCGGGGGGCCAAAAACATTCAGTACTTC	CASQIYRGAKNIQYF